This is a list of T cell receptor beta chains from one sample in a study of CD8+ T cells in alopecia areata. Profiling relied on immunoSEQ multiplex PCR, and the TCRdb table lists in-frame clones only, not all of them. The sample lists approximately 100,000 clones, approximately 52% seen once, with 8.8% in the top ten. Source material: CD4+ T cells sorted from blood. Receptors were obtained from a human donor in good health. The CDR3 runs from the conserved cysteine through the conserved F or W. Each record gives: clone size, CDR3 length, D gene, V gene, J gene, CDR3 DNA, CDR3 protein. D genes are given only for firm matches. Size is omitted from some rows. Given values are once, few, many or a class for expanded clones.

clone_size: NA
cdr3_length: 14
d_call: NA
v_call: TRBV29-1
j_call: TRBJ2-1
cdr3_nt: TGCAGCGTTGGGGGCCACGGGCAGGGGAATGAGCAGTTCTTC
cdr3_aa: CSVGGHGQGNEQFF

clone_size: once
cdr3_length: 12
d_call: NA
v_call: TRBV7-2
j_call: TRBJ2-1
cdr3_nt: TGTGCCAGCAGTAAACTAGTCAATGAGCAGTTCTTC
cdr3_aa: CASSKLVNEQFF

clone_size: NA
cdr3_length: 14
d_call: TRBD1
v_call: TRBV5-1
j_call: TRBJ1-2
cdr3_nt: TGCGCCAGCAGCAGTGGGACAGCCCGCTTAGGCTACACCTTC
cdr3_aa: CASSSGTARLGYTF

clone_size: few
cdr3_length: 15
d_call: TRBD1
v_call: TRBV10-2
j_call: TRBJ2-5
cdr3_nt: TGCGCCAGCAGTGAGTCCGGGACAGGGCGGGAGACCCAGTACTTC
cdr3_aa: CASSESGTGRETQYF

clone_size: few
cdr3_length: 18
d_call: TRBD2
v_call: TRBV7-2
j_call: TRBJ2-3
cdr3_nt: TGTGCCAGCAGCTTAGGGCCCCCAGCGGGGGGGTTTAGAGATACGCAGTATTTT
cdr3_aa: CASSLGPPAGGFRDTQYF

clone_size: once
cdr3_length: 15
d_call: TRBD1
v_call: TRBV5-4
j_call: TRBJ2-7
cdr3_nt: TGTGCCAGCAGCCCGGGACAGGGGGCCTCCACCGAGCAGTACTTC
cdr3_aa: CASSPGQGASTEQYF

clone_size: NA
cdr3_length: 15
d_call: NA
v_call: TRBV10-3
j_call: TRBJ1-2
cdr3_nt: TGTGCCATCAGGCTAACGACAAGGACTAACTATGGCTACACCTTC
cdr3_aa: CAIRLTTRTNYGYTF

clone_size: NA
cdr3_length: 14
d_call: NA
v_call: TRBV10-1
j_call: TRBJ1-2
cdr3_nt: TGCGCCAGCAGTTCGGACAGTAGGAGCGCTGGCTACACCTTC
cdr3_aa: CASSSDSRSAGYTF

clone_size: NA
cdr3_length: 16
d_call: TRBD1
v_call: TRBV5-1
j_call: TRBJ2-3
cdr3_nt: TGCGCCAGCAGCTCCACGGGACAGAGTGGCACAGATACGCAGTATTTT
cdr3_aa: CASSSTGQSGTDTQYF

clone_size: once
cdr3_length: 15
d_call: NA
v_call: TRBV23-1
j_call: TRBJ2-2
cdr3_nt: TGCGCCTTCAAGGGGAGGACCCCGACCGACGGGGAGCTGTTTTTT
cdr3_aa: CAFKGRTPTDGELFF

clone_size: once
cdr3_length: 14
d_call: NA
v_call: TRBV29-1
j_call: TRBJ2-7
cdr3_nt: TGCAGCGTTGTTAAGGGAGTTCGCCCCTACGAGCAGTACTTC
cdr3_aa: CSVVKGVRPYEQYF

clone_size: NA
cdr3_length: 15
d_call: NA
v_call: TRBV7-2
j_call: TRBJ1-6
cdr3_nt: TGTGCCAGCAGACTACAGAGCTCCTATAATTCACCCCTCCACTTT
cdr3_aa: CASRLQSSYNSPLHF

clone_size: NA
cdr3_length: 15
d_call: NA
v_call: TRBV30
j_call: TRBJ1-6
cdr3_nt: TGTGCCTGGAGTAACGGGGATGGAATCCATTCACCCCTCCACTTT
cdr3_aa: CAWSNGDGIHSPLHF

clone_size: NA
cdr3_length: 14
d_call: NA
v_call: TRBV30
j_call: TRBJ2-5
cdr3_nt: TGTGCCTGGAGTGTACGGGGGTTTCGAGAGACCCAGTACTTC
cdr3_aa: CAWSVRGFRETQYF

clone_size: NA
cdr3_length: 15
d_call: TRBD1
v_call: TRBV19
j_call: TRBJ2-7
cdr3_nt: TGTGCCAGTAGTATGAGGGGGACAGGGATCTACGAGCAGTACTTC
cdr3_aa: CASSMRGTGIYEQYF

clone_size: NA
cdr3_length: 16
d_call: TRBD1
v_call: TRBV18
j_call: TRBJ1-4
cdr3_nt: TGTGCCAGCTCACAACAGGGGAGTGCCGCTAATGAAAAACTGTTTTTT
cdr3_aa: CASSQQGSAANEKLFF

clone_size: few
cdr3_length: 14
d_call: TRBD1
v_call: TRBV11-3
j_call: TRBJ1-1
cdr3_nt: TGTGCCAGCAGCTCACAGGGGGCGTCCACTGAAGCTTTCTTT
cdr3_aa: CASSSQGASTEAFF

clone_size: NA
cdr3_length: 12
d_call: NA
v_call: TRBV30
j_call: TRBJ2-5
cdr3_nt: TGTGCCTCGGGGGCGGGGAGGGAGACCCAGTACTTC
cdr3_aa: CASGAGRETQYF

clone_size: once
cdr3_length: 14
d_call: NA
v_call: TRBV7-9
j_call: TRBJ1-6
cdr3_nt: TGTGCCAGCAGCTTACAGGGGCAGGGTTCACCCCTCCACTTT
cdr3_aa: CASSLQGQGSPLHF

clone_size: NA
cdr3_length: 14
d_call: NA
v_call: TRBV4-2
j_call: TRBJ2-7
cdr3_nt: TGTGCCAGCAGCCAAGACGACAGGTCCTACGAGCAGTACTTC
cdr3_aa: CASSQDDRSYEQYF

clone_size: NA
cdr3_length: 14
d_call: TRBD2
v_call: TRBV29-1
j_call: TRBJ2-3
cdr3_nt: TGCAGCGTTGATGTAGGTAGCGGGGAGTATACGCAGTATTTT
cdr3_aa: CSVDVGSGEYTQYF

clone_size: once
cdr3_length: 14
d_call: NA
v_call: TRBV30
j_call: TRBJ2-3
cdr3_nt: TGTGCCTGGAGTGTAGCGGGTAGCACAGATACGCAGTATTTT
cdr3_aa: CAWSVAGSTDTQYF

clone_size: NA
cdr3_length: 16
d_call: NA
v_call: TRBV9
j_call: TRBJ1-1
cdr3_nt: TGTGCCAGCAGCGGTTCCCCCGCAGGGGCAGACACTGAAGCTTTCTTT
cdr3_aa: CASSGSPAGADTEAFF

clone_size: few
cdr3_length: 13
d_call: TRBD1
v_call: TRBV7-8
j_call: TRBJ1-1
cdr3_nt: TGTGCCAGCAGGCCCAGGGGGAGTACTGAAGCTTTCTTT
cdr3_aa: CASRPRGSTEAFF

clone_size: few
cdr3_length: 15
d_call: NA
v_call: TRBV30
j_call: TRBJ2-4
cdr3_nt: TGTGCCTGGAGTGTCAGGGGACTAGCCAAAAACATTCAGTACTTC
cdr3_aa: CAWSVRGLAKNIQYF

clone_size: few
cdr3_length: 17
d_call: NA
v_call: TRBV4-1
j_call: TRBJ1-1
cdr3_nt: TGCGCCAGCAGCCAAGCGGGCTCCTCTACTATGAACACTGAAGCTTTCTTT
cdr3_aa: CASSQAGSSTMNTEAFF

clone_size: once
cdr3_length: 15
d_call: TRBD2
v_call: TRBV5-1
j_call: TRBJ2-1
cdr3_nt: TGCGCCAGCAGCTTTACTAGCGGGGGGGCGAATGAGCAGTTCTTC
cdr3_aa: CASSFTSGGANEQFF

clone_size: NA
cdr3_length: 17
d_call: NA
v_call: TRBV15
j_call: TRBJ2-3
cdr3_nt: TGTGCCACCAGCAGAGATAAGTATCAGGGTAGCACAGATACGCAGTATTTT
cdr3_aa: CATSRDKYQGSTDTQYF

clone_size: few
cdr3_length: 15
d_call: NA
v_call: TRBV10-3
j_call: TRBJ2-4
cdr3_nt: TGTGCCATCAGCGCAGGATGGGGAGCCAAAAACATTCAGTACTTC
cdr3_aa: CAISAGWGAKNIQYF

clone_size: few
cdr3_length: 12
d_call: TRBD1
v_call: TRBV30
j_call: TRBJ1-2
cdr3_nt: TGTGCCTCGGGACAGGAGACCTATGGCTACACCTTC
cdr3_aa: CASGQETYGYTF

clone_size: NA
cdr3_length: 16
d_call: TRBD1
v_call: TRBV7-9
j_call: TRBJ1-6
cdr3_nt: TGTGCCAGCAGCCCCACCTGGGACAGGGACAATTCACCCCTCCACTTT
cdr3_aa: CASSPTWDRDNSPLHF

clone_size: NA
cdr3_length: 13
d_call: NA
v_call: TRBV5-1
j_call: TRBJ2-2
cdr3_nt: TGCGCCAGCAGCCTCACGCCGACCGGGGAGCTGTTTTTT
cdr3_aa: CASSLTPTGELFF

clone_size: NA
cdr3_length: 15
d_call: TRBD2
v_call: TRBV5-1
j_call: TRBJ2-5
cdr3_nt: TGCGCCAGCAGTTTTGCACGGGGAGGGGAAGAGACCCAGTACTTC
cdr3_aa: CASSFARGGEETQYF

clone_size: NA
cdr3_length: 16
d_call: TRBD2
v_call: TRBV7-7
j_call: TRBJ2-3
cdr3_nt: TGTGCTAGCAGCCCGGGGGCGGGGGGAGCCCCAGATACGCAGTATTTT
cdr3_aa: CASSPGAGGAPDTQYF

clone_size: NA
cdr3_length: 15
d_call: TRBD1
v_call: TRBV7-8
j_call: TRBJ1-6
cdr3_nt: TGTGCCAGCAGCTTAGGGGGACAGGGTGGGTCACCCCTCCACTTT
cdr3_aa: CASSLGGQGGSPLHF

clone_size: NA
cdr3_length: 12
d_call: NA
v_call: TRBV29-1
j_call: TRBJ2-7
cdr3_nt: TGCAGCGTTGGCTTTAGCTCCTACGAGCAGTACTTC
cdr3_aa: CSVGFSSYEQYF

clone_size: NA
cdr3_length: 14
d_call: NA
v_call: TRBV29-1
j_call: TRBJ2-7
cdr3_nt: TGCAGCGTTGGGCAACGGAAAAGCTCCTACGAGCAGTACTTC
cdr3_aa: CSVGQRKSSYEQYF

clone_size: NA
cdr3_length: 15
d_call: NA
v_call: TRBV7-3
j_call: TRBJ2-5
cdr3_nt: TGTGCCAGCAGCTTAGCCTCTAGGAAGACAGAGACCCAGTACTTC
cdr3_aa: CASSLASRKTETQYF

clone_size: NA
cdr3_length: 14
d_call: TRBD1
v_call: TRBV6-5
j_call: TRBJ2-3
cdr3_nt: TGTGCCAGCAGTCCAGGGGGCCGCACAGATACGCAGTATTTT
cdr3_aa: CASSPGGRTDTQYF

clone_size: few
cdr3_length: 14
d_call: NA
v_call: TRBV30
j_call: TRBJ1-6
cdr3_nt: TGTGCCTGGAGTGAGAGATGGGCAGGATCACCCCTCCACTTT
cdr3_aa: CAWSERWAGSPLHF

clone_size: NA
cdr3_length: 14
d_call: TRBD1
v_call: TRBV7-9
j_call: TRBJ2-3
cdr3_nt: TGTGCCAGCAGTGACAGGGGCGCCACAGATACGCAGTATTTT
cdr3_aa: CASSDRGATDTQYF

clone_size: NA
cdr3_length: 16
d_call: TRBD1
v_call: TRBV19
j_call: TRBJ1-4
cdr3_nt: TGTGCCAGTAGTATCTTGACAGGGCGGGCTAATGAAAAACTGTTTTTT
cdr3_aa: CASSILTGRANEKLFF

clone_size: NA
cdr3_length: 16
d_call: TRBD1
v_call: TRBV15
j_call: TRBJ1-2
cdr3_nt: TGTGCCACCAGCAGCAAGAAGGACAGGGGCTCTCATGGCTACACCTTC
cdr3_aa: CATSSKKDRGSHGYTF

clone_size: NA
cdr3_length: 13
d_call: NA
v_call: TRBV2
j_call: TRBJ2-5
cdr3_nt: TGTGCCAGCAGCCTAGTGACCCAAGAGACCCAGTACTTC
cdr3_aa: CASSLVTQETQYF

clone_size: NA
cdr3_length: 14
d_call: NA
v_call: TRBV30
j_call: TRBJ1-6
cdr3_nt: TGTGCCTGGAATGGCGGCAGCGATCATTCACCCCTCCACTTT
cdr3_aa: CAWNGGSDHSPLHF